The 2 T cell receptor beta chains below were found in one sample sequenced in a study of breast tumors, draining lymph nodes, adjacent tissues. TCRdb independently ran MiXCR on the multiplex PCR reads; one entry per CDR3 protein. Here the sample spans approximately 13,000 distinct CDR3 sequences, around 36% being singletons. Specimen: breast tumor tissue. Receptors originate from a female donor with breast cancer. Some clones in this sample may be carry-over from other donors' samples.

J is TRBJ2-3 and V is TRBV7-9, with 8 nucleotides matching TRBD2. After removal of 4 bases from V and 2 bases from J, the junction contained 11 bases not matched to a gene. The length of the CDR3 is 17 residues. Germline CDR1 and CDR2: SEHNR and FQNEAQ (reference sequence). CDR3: CASSSGIAGKVTDTQYF. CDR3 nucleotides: TGTGCCAGCAGCTCCGGGATAGCGGGAAAGGTCACAGATACGCAGTATTTT.

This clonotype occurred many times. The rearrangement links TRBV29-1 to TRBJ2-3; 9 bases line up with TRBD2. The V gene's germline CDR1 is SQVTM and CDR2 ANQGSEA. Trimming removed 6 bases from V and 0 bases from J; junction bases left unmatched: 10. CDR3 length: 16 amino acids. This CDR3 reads CSVGRTSVSSTDTQYF. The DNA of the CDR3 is TGCAGCGTGGGCCGGACTAGCGTCTCTAGCACAGATACGCAGTATTTT.